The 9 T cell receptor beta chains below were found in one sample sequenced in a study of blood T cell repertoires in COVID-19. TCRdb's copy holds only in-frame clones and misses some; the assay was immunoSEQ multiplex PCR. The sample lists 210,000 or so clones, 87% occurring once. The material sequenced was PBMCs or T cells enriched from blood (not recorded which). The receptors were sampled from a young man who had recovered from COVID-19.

This CDR3 is CAISEGQLNQPQHF. The CDR3 DNA is TGTGCCATCAGTGAGGGGCAGCTCAATCAGCCCCAGCATTTT. The chain has TRBV10-3 and TRBJ1-5; D gene uncertain. With 2 bases removed from V and 3 bases from J, the gap between germline ends came to 8 bases. Germline V CDR1 and CDR2: ENHRY, SYGVKD. This CDR3 region has 14 residues.

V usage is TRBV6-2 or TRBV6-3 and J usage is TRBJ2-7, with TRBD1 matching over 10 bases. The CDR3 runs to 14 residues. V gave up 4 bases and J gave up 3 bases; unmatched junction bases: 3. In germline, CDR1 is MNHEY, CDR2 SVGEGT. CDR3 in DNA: TGTGCCAGCAGTTCGGGACAGGGGATCTACGAGCAGTACTTC. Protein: CASSSGQGIYEQYF.

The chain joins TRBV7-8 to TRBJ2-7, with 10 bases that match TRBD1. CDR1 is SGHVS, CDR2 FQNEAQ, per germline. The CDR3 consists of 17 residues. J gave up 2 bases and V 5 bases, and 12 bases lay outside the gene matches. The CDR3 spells CASSPRGPDRGAYEQYF. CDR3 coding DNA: TGTGCCAGCAGCCCCCGGGGGCCGGACAGGGGGGCCTACGAGCAGTACTTC.

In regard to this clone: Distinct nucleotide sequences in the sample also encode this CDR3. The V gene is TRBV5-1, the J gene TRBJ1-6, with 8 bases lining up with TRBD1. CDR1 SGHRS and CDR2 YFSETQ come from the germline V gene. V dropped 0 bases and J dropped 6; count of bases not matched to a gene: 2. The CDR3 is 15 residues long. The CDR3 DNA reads TGCGCCAGCAGCTTGGGGCAGGGGGCTAATTCACCCCTCCACTTT. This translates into CASSLGQGANSPLHF.

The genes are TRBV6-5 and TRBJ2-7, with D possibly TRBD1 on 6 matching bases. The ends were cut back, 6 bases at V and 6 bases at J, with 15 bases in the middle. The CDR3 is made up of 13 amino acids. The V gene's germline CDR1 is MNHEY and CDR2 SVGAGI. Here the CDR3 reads CASSPPGQREQYF. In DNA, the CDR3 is TGTGCCAGCAGCCCACCGGGACAACGCGAGCAGTACTTC.

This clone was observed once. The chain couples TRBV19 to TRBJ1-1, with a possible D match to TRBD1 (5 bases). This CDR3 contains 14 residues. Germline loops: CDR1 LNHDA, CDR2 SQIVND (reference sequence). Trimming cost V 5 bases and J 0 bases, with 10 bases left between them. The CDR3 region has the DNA TGTGCCAGTAGTCAACAGGTATTGAACACTGAAGCTTTCTTT. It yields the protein CASSQQVLNTEAFF.

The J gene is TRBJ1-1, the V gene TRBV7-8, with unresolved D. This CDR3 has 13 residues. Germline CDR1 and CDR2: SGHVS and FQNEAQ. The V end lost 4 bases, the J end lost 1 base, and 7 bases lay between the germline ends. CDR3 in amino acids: CASSYNRNTEAFF. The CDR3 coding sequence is TGTGCCAGCAGCTACAATCGGAACACTGAAGCTTTCTTT.

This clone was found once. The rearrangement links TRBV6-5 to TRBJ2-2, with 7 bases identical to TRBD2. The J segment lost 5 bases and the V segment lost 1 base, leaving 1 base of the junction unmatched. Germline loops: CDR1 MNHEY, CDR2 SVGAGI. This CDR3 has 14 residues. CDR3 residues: CASSYYGGTGELFF. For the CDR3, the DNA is TGTGCCAGCAGTTACTACGGGGGGACCGGGGAGCTGTTTTTT.

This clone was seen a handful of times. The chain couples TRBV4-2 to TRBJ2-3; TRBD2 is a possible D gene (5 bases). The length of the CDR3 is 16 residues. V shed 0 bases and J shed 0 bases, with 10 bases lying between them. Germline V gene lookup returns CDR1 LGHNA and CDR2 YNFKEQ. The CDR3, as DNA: TGTGCCAGCAGCCAAGAATTGGGAGATAGCACAGATACGCAGTATTTT. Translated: CASSQELGDSTDTQYF.